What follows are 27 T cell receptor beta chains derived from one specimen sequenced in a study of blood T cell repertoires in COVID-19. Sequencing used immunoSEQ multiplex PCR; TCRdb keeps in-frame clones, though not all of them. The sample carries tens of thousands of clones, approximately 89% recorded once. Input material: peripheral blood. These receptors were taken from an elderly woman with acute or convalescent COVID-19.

CDR3 bases: TGTGCCAGCTCCGTACAAGAGACCCAGTACTTC. Its protein product is CASSVQETQYF. This sequence joins TRBV12-3 or TRBV12-4 and TRBJ2-5, with D uncertain. This CDR3 region has 11 residues. Trimming removed 8 bases at V and 2 bases at J, with 6 bases between.

CDR3 nucleotide sequence: TGTGCCAGCAGCCCGTCCGGGGGGATCGGGGAGCTGTTTTTT. It translates to CASSPSGGIGELFF. The chain employs TRBV3-1 (or the pseudogene TRBV3-2) and TRBJ2-2, with 7 bases aligning to TRBD2. Germline CDR1 LGHDT, CDR2 YNNKEL (reference sequence). The CDR3 contains 14 residues. The V gene end was trimmed by 4 bases and the J gene end by 7 bases; junction bases not matched to a gene: 6.

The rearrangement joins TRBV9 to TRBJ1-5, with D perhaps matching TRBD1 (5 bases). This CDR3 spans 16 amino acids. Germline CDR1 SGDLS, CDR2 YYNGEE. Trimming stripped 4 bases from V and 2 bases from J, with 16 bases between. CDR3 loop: CASSSTDGGGNQPQHF. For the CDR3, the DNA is TGTGCCAGCAGCAGCACCGATGGAGGGGGCAATCAGCCCCAGCATTTT.

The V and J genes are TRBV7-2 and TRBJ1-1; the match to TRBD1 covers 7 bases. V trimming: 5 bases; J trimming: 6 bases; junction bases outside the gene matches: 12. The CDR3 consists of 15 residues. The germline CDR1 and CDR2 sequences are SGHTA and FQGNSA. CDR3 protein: CASSPNSMTGPEAFF. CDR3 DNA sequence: TGTGCCAGCAGCCCTAACTCAATGACAGGGCCTGAAGCTTTCTTT.

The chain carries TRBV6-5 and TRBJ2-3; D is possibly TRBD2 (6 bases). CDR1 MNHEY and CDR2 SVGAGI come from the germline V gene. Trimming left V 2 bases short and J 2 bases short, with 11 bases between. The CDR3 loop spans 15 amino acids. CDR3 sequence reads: CASSYRGGTTDTQYF. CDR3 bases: TGTGCCAGCAGTTACAGGGGCGGGACCACAGATACGCAGTATTTT.

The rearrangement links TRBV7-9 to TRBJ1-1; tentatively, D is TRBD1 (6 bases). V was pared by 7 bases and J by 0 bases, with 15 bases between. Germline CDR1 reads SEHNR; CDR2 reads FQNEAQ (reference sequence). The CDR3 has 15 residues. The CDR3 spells CASTKGDNLNTEAFF. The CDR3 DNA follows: TGTGCCAGCACCAAAGGGGACAACTTGAACACTGAAGCTTTCTTT.

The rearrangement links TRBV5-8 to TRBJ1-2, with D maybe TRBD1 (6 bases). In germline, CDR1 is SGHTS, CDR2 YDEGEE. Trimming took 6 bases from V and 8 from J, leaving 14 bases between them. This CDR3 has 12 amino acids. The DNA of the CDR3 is TGTGCCAGCACCTGGGGGGGCGGAGGCTACACCTTC. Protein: CASTWGGGGYTF. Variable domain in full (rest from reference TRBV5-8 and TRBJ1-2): EAGVTQSPTHLIKTRGQQATLRCSPISGHTSVYWYQQALGLGLQFLLWYDEGEERNRGNFPPRFSGRQFPNYSSELNVNALELEDSALYLCASTWGGGGYTFGSGTRLTVV.

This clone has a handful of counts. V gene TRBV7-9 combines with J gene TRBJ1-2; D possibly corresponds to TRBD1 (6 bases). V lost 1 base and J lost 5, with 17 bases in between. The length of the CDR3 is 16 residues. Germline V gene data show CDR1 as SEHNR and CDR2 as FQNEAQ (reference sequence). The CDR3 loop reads CASSLGPTGTLYGYTF. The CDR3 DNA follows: TGTGCCAGCAGCTTAGGTCCCACCGGGACACTGTATGGCTACACCTTC.

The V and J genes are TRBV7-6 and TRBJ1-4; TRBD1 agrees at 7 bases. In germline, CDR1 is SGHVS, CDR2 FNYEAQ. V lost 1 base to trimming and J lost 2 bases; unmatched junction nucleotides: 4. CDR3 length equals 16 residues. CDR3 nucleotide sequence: TGTGCCAGCAGCTTAGAGTCAGGGGGGACTAATGAAAAACTGTTTTTT. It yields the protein CASSLESGGTNEKLFF. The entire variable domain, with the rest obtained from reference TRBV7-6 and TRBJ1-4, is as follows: GAGVSQSPRYKVTKRGQDVALRCDPISGHVSLYWYRQALGQGPEFLTYFNYEAQQDKSGLPNDRFSAERPEGSISTLTIQRTEQRDSAMYRCASSLESGGTNEKLFFGSGTQLSVL.

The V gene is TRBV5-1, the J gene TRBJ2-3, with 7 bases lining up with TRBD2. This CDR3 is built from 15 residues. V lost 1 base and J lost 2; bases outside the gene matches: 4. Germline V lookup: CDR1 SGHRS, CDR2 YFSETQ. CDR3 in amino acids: CASSLSGEPTDTQYF. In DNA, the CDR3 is TGCGCCAGCAGCTTGAGCGGGGAACCCACAGATACGCAGTATTTT.

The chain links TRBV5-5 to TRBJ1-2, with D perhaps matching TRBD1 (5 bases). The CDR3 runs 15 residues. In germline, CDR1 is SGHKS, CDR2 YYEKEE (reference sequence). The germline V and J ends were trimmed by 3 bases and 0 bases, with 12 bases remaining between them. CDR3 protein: CASSSSGGTNYGYTF. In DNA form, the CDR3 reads TGTGCCAGCAGCTCCTCCGGGGGTACTAACTATGGCTACACCTTC. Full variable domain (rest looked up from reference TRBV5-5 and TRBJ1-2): DAGVTQSPTHLIKTRGQQVTLRCSPISGHKSVSWYQQVLGQGPQFIFQYYEKEERGRGNFPDRFSARQFPNYSSELNVNALLLGDSALYLCASSSSGGTNYGYTFGSGTRLTVV.

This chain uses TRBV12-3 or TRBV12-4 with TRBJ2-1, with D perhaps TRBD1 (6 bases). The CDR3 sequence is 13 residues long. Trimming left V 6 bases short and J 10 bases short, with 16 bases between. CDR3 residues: CASRIRGFREQFF. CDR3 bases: TGTGCCAGCAGGATCAGGGGATTTCGCGAGCAGTTCTTC.

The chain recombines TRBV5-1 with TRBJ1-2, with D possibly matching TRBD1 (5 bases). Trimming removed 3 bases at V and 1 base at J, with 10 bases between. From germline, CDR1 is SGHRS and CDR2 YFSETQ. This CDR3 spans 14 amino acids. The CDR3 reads CASSSGRFNYGYTF. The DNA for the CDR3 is TGCGCCAGCAGCTCAGGGAGGTTTAACTATGGCTACACCTTC.

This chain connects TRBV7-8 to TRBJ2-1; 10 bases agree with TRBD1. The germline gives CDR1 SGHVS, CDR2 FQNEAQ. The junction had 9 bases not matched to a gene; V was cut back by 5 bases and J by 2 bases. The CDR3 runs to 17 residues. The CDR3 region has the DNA TGTGCCAGCAGCCCTCAACCCGGACAGGGGGCCTACAATGAGCAGTTCTTC. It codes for CASSPQPGQGAYNEQFF.

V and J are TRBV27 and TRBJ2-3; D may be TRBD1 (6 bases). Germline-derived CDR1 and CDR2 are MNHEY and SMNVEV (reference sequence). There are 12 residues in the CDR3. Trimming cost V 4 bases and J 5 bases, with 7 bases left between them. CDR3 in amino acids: CASSWGRDTQYF. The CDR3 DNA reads TGTGCCAGCAGTTGGGGGCGAGATACGCAGTATTTT.

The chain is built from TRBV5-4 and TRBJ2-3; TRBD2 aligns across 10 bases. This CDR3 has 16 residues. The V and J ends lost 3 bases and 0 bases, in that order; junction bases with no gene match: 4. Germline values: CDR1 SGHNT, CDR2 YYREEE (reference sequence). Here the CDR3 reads CASSSRTSGSTDTQYF. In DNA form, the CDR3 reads TGTGCCAGCAGCTCCCGGACTAGCGGTAGCACAGATACGCAGTATTTT.

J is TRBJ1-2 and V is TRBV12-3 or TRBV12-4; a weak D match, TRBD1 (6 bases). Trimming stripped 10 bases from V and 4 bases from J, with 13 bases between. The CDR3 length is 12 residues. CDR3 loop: CANGGQFYGYTF. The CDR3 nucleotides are TGTGCCAACGGAGGACAGTTCTATGGCTACACCTTC.

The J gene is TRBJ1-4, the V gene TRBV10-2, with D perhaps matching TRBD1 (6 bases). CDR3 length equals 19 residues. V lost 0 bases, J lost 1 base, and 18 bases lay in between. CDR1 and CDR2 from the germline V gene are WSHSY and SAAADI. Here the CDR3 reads CASSESPGPGHETNEKLFF. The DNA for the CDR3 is TGCGCCAGCAGTGAGTCGCCCGGCCCGGGACATGAAACTAATGAAAAACTGTTTTTT.

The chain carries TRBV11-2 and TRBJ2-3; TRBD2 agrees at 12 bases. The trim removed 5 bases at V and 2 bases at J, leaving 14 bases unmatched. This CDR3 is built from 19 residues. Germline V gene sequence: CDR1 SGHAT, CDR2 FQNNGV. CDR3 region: CASSETSGGRLGNTDTQYF. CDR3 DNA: TGTGCCAGCAGCGAAACTAGCGGGGGGAGATTAGGGAACACAGATACGCAGTATTTT.

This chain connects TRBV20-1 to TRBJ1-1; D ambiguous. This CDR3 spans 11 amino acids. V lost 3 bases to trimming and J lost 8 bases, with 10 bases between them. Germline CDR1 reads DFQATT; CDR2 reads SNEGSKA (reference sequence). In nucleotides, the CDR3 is TGCAGTGCTAGGTGGGGAGTCGAAGCTTTCTTT. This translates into CSARWGVEAFF.

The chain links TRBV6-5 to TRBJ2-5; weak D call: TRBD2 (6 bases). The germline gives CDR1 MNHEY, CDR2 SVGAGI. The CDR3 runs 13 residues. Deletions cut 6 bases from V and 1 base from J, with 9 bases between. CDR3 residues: CASRRTTQETQYF. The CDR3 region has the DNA TGTGCCAGCAGAAGGACTACCCAAGAGACCCAGTACTTC.

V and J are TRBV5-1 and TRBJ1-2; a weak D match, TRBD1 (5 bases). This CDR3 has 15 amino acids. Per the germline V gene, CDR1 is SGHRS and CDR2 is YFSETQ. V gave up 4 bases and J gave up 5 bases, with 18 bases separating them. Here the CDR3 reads CASSTDSGPKYGYTF. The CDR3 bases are TGCGCCAGCAGCACAGACTCAGGGCCGAAATATGGCTACACCTTC.

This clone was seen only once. The CDR3: CASSSDGRESNQPQHF. Here the CDR3 DNA reads TGCGCCAGCAGCTCAGACGGTCGGGAAAGCAATCAGCCCCAGCATTTT. V and J are TRBV4-1 and TRBJ1-5, with unresolved D. The CDR3 is 16 amino acids. Looked up from germline, CDR1 is MGHRA and CDR2 is YSYEKL. The V end lost 5 bases, the J end lost 1 base, and 15 bases lay between the germline ends.

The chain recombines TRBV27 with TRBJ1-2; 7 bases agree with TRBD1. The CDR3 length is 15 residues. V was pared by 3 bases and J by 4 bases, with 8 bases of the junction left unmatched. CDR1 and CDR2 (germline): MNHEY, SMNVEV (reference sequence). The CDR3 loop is CASSFNARGVYGYTF. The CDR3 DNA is TGTGCCAGCAGTTTTAACGCCAGGGGGGTCTATGGCTACACCTTC.

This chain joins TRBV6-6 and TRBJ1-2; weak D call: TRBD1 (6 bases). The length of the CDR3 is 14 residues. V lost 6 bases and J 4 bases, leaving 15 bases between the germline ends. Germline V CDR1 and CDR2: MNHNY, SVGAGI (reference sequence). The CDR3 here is CASSPGGLGYGYTF. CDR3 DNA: TGTGCCAGCAGCCCGGGGGGGCTGGGCTATGGCTACACCTTC.

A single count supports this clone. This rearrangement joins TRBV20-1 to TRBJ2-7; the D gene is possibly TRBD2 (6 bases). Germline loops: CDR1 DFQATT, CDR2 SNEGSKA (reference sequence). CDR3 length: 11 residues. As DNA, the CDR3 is TGCAGCCTGGGGGGAAGGTACGAGCAGTACTTC. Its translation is CSLGGRYEQYF.

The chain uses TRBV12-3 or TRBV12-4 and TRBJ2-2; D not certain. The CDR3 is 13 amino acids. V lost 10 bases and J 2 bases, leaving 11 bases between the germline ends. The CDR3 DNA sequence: TGTGCCACATCCCCTCTAAACACCGGGGAGCTGTTTTTT. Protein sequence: CATSPLNTGELFF.